The rows below give T cell receptor beta chains drawn from one sample of a study of human T cells and chemical hapten exposure. Each CDR3 protein gets one entry after TCRdb re-called the RACE reads with MiXCR. The sample has about 85,000 distinct CDR3 sequences, over 6.5% seen once; the top ten hold 2.5% to 3%. The sample consisted of whole blood, taken in connection with sensitization to the hapten diphenylcyclopropenone (DPC). These receptors were taken from a man between 35 and 55 years old with alopecia areata. Some clones in this sample may be carry-over from other donors' samples. CDR3s include the opening cysteine and the closing phenylalanine or tryptophan.

CDR3aa,len,j_gene,v_gene
CASSPEQSGYTF,12,TRBJ1-2,TRBV18
CASLDEGAPEPFF,13,TRBJ1-1,TRBV28
CASSQAVSGLAVYNEQFF,18,TRBJ2-1,TRBV4-1
CASSLDQSRKEFF,13,TRBJ2-1,TRBV11-1
CASSRGAAPYEQYF,14,TRBJ2-7,TRBV7-9
CASSLALMRAESYNEQFF,18,TRBJ2-1,TRBV7-9
CATRFGYTGELFF,13,TRBJ2-2,TRBV24-1
CASSFKVRVVAARELLFF,18,TRBJ1-4,TRBV12-3/TRBV12-4
CASNTIAGGPGNEQFF,16,TRBJ2-1,TRBV27
CASSRYTTAGLTGELFF,17,TRBJ2-2,TRBV7-3
CASSNRDSSTDTQYF,15,TRBJ2-3,TRBV6-2/TRBV6-3
CASSVQPGNTIYF,13,TRBJ1-3,TRBV9
CASSPTGRNSPLHF,14,TRBJ1-6,TRBV14
CASDGRLNTEAFF,13,TRBJ1-1,TRBV2
CASQRDRGRNEQFF,14,TRBJ2-1,TRBV6-1
CASSLPVRGRSSNQPQHF,18,TRBJ1-5,TRBV27
CASQPGFSGIGTDTQYF,17,TRBJ2-3,TRBV6-1
CASSYSSLVADTQYF,15,TRBJ2-3,TRBV6-2/TRBV6-3
CASSPPRDSYEQYF,14,TRBJ2-7,TRBV6-1
CASSTLGGRGNEQYF,15,TRBJ2-7,TRBV5-6
CASSLEGLPGEDTQYF,16,TRBJ2-3,TRBV12-3/TRBV12-4
CASSGDPAHEQYF,13,TRBJ2-7,TRBV25-1
CASMIIPYNEQFF,13,TRBJ2-1,TRBV2
CASSRRTGGASVLTF,15,TRBJ2-6,TRBV6-2/TRBV6-3
CASRGQQVSGELFF,14,TRBJ2-2,TRBV6-2/TRBV6-3
CASSGGSPALGQETQYF,17,TRBJ2-5,TRBV25-1
CASSLSSSGRYEQYF,15,TRBJ2-7,TRBV28
CASSLSMSYNEQFF,14,TRBJ2-1,TRBV7-2
CASSTGVTNTGELFF,15,TRBJ2-2,TRBV27
CAWSVLDARSVEQFF,15,TRBJ2-1,TRBV30
CASGLGHITGPSTDTQYF,18,TRBJ2-3,TRBV12-5
CASSVESNQPQHF,13,TRBJ1-5,TRBV2
CASRDGLGRDEQFF,14,TRBJ2-1,TRBV5-1
CSVKTNQETQYF,12,TRBJ2-5,TRBV29-1
CASSPGVGESDNEQFF,16,TRBJ2-1,TRBV6-5
CASSTGRGLSGRARYEQYF,19,TRBJ2-7,TRBV7-8
CASSPPPPQPQHF,13,TRBJ1-5,TRBV7-9
CASSYSDQGKTEAFF,15,TRBJ1-1,TRBV6-5
CASRASGRETQYF,13,TRBJ2-5,TRBV28
CASSPATGSNQPQHF,15,TRBJ1-5,TRBV7-8
CASSLNSGKSTDTQYF,16,TRBJ2-3,TRBV7-2
CASSQEFGGSTDTQYF,16,TRBJ2-3,TRBV4-1
CATTEGGTPGELFF,14,TRBJ2-2,TRBV7-8
CASSPSPNTGELFF,14,TRBJ2-2,TRBV7-3
CASSPGAGGWGANTEAFF,18,TRBJ1-1,TRBV5-5
CASSLADLGIQYF,13,TRBJ2-4,TRBV7-9
CSASPKDTQYF,11,TRBJ2-3,TRBV20-1
CSLQPAGLTDTQYF,14,TRBJ2-3,TRBV29-1
CSVHLPGGYNEQFF,14,TRBJ2-1,TRBV29-1
CASSLRETQYF,11,TRBJ2-5,TRBV28
CASSSQGAGTEAFF,14,TRBJ1-1,TRBV5-1
CASVGGAYGYTF,12,TRBJ1-2,TRBV12-3/TRBV12-4
CASSWGRAGSSTDTQYF,17,TRBJ2-3,TRBV5-4
CASSVGLAGPTGELFF,16,TRBJ2-2,TRBV6-2/TRBV6-3
CASSPSTGSSGNTIYF,16,TRBJ1-3,TRBV21-1
CSVRERHTDTQYF,13,TRBJ2-3,TRBV29-1
CSVGYPERSYEQYF,14,TRBJ2-7,TRBV29-1
CATSDLRRATGELFF,15,TRBJ2-2,TRBV24-1
CSVGSGNTIYF,11,TRBJ1-3,TRBV29-1
CASSRTGNIQYF,12,TRBJ2-4,TRBV27